This T cell receptor beta chain comes out of a study of healthy donors' naive CD4 and CD8 T cells. Study-level results: Positive CDR3 charge linked to CD4+ cells, negative to CD8+ cells. Chains were not paired, since alpha and beta were sequenced in bulk.

Starting from 500 ng of total RNA, TCR libraries were made with linear amplification. TCRdb analysed the reads with MiXCR anew, one entry per CDR3 protein. The data contain about 200,000 distinct CDR3 sequences, around 70% of them singletons. Trimming removed 3 bases from V and 4 bases from J, with 15 bases in between. The CDR3 has 15 residues. Germline CDR1 reads SGHRS; CDR2 reads YFSETQ. Naive CD4+ cells were sorted as CD4+CD8-CD45RO-CD45RA+; naive CD8+ as CD8+CD4-CD45RA+CD27bright. On this clonotype itself: The target antigen is unknown.

J is TRBJ2-3 and V is TRBV5-1; D uncertain. Source material: naive CD4+ and CD8+ T cells sorted from blood, pooled from several donors. The TCR sequence derives from a pool of human donors in good health; the sample pools cells from several healthy donors. CDR3 nucleotide sequence: TGCGCCAGCAGCTCCCTGGTAGACCTCGCAGATACGCAGTATTTT. Translated, it gives CASSSLVDLADTQYF.